A single T cell receptor beta chain is shown here with its context. Per the authors' pipeline: Reference gene primer amplification yielded estimated nucleated cell counts. Only in-frame clones appear in the TCRdb table, and some are missing; sequencing was by immunoSEQ multiplex PCR. Clone size and V and J calls were adopted from that table, with D and trimming inferred from the DNA. In the table there are about 400,000 clones, nearly 90% of which are singletons. The V gene's germline CDR1 is MNHEY and CDR2 SVGAGI. The V end lost 5 bases, the J end lost 5 bases, and 13 bases lay between the germline ends. CDR3 length: 13 residues. The data stem from a study of blood T cell repertoires in COVID-19. Study information: Both acute and convalescent COVID-19 samples were obtained from the United States, Italy and Spain.

Ages ranged from about 18 to 100 years, with residence in more than 20 US areas. Cohort placement rested on clinical history that participants reported themselves. The specimen was PBMCs or T cells enriched from blood (not recorded which). The receptor was derived from a woman aged 40 to 50 with acute COVID-19. The chain links TRBV6-5 to TRBJ2-7; no clear D gene. The CDR3 protein is CASSPFTLDEQYF. In DNA form, the CDR3 reads TGTGCCAGCAGTCCCTTCACTTTGGACGAGCAGTACTTC.